The next 9 T cell receptor beta chains were all read from a single sample in a study of early T cells in non-severe SARS-CoV-2 infection. TCRdb reprocessed the 5' RACE reads via MiXCR and lists one record per CDR3 protein. The sample records 75,000 to 100,000 distinct CDR3 sequences, 14% to 15% being singletons. The sample was whole blood. These receptors came from an adult who was a healthcare worker with PCR-confirmed SARS-CoV-2 infection or an uninfected control (not recorded which).

The chain has TRBV20-1 and TRBJ2-2; TRBD2 agrees at 9 bases. Trimming removed 6 bases from V and 1 base from J; junction bases left unmatched: 3. CDR1 DFQATT and CDR2 SNEGSKA come from the germline V gene (reference sequence). The CDR3 is 14 residues long. CDR3 nucleotide sequence: TGCAGTGCAACGACTAGCGGGAACACCGGGGAGCTGTTTTTT. It yields the protein CSATTSGNTGELFF.

This chain joins TRBV5-4 and TRBJ2-3; a possible D gene is TRBD1 (6 bases). CDR3 length: 13 residues. Germline CDR1 and CDR2: SGHNT and YYREEE (reference sequence). Trimming removed 4 bases from V and 4 bases from J, with 10 bases in between. CDR3 nucleotides: TGTGCCAGCAGCCAGGGGATCGCAGATACGCAGTATTTT. It is translated as CASSQGIADTQYF.

The J gene is TRBJ1-6, the V gene TRBV27; TRBD1 aligns across 8 bases. The V and J ends lost 5 bases and 3 bases, in that order; junction bases with no gene match: 3. Germline CDR1 is MNHEY and CDR2 is SMNVEV (reference sequence). The CDR3 is 15 residues long. CDR3 DNA sequence: TGTGCCAGCAGTGACAGGGGCGGCTATAATTCACCCCTCCACTTT. Translated, it gives CASSDRGGYNSPLHF.

This clonotype was found a few times. The chain couples TRBV27 to TRBJ2-1; perhaps TRBD2 as D (5 bases). The CDR3 spans 12 residues. Germline values: CDR1 MNHEY, CDR2 SMNVEV (reference sequence). The V end lost 4 bases, the J end lost 13 bases, and 14 bases lay between the germline ends. The CDR3 protein is CASSSVGGQQFF. CDR3 coding DNA: TGTGCCAGCAGTTCCGTAGGAGGTCAACAGTTCTTC.

This clonotype was found many times. J is TRBJ2-7 and V is TRBV28; D possibly corresponds to TRBD1 (5 bases). The CDR3 runs 13 residues. CDR1 is MDHEN, CDR2 SYDVKM, per germline. V gave up 3 bases and J gave up 3 bases, with 9 bases separating them. The CDR3 nucleotides read TGTGCCAGCAGTTTGGGCAGGGACTACGAGCAGTACTTC. Its translation is CASSLGRDYEQYF.

This chain links TRBV11-2 with TRBJ1-1; no clear D. Trimming removed 1 base from V and 6 bases from J, with 9 bases in between. The CDR3 spans 13 residues. Germline CDR1 and CDR2: SGHAT and FQNNGV. CDR3 nucleotide sequence: TGTGCCAGCAGCTTAGGAGAGAGTGCTGAAGCTTTCTTT. Protein sequence: CASSLGESAEAFF. Together with reference TRBV11-2 and TRBJ1-1, the CDR3 gives the full variable domain: EAGVAQSPRYKIIEKRQSVAFWCNPISGHATLYWYQQILGQGPKLLIQFQNNGVVDDSQLPKDRFSAERLKGVDSTLKIQPAKLEDSAVYLCASSLGESAEAFFGQGTRLTVV.

This clonotype was picked up many times. This chain connects TRBV10-1 to TRBJ1-5, with 9 bases lining up with TRBD1. This CDR3 has 17 amino acids. Germline trimming cut 4 bases from V and 6 bases from J; bases unmatched to any gene: 13. CDR1 is WNHNN, CDR2 SYGVQD, per germline (reference sequence). This CDR3 reads CASSVTESDRGVQPQHF. CDR3 coding DNA: TGCGCCAGCAGTGTAACCGAATCGGACAGGGGCGTTCAGCCCCAGCATTTT.

The V gene is TRBV7-9, the J gene TRBJ2-7, with a weak D call TRBD1 (6 bases). The germline V and J ends were trimmed by 10 bases and 4 bases, with 14 bases remaining between them. The CDR3 totals 12 residues. From germline, CDR1 is SEHNR and CDR2 FQNEAQ (reference sequence). This chain's CDR3 is CATGVLRYEQYF. In nucleotides, the CDR3 is TGTGCCACAGGGGTACTACGGTACGAGCAGTACTTC. The variable domain in full, with the rest retrieved from reference TRBV7-9 and TRBJ2-7, is DTGVSQNPRHKITKRGQNVTFRCDPISEHNRLYWYRQTLGQGPEFLTYFQNEAQLEKSRLLSDRFSAERPKGSFSTLEIQRTEQGDSAMYLCATGVLRYEQYFGPGTRLTVT.

This clonotype was seen a few times. This chain links TRBV4-1 with TRBJ2-3, with 8 bases that match TRBD2. CDR3 size: 16 residues. V trimming: 3 bases; J trimming: 4 bases; junction bases outside the gene matches: 9. Germline CDR1 and CDR2: MGHRA and YSYEKL. CDR3 bases: TGCGCCAGCAGCCAGTTCCCCGGAGCGGGAGCAGATACGCAGTATTTT. It yields the protein CASSQFPGAGADTQYF.